This TCR beta chain was profiled in a study of T cells after yellow fever vaccination. Study-level results: A minor fraction of clonotypes spanned both CD4 and CD8 compartments. Abundant clonotypes (contaminants from the bulk population) could be present in FACS-sorted repertoires.

A universal primer site and UMIs were added as TCR cDNA was made by 5'RACE template switching. TCRdb passed the 5' RACE reads through MiXCR, listing each CDR3 protein once. The sample carries over 300,000 distinct CDR3 sequences, roughly 3.9% recorded once. The table lists this clonotype with a few counts. The antigen remains undetermined. This CDR3 is built from 14 residues. The V and J ends lost 6 bases and 1 base respectively, with 10 bases between them. The receptor's source is a man younger than 30 who received the YFV17D yellow fever vaccine. V and J are TRBV12-3 or TRBV12-4 and TRBJ1-5; D possibly corresponds to TRBD1 (5 bases). The sequenced sample was PBMCs, obtained 5 days after the yellow fever booster vaccination. The CDR3: CASRPGTSNQPQHF. The CDR3, as DNA: TGTGCCAGCAGGCCCGGGACCAGCAATCAGCCCCAGCATTTT.